This T cell receptor (beta chain) was sequenced during a study of blood T cell repertoires in COVID-19. About the study: The United States, Italy and Spain were the sources of the acute and convalescent COVID-19 samples.

CDR3 length equals 15 residues. Germline-derived CDR1 and CDR2 are MNHEY and SVGAGI. Regarding this clone: The junction departs from germline at one end; a sequencing error may be responsible.

How the authors handled the data: Counts of nucleated cells, estimated from reference gene primer amplification, were obtained. The table came from immunoSEQ multiplex PCR; TCRdb's copy has only in-frame clones and leaves some out. Clonal size and the V and J genes are those of that table, whereas D and trimming came from the DNA. Of hundreds of thousands of clones listed, about 87% are singletons. Sequencing was carried out using peripheral blood. The sequence came from a human donor in a cohort sampled during active COVID-19. The chain has TRBV6-5 and TRBJ1-5, with 9 bases lining up with TRBD1. CDR3 coding DNA: TGTGCCAGCAGTGACTCCGGGACAGGGAGTCAGCCCCAGCATTTT. It specifies CASSDSGTGSQPQHF.